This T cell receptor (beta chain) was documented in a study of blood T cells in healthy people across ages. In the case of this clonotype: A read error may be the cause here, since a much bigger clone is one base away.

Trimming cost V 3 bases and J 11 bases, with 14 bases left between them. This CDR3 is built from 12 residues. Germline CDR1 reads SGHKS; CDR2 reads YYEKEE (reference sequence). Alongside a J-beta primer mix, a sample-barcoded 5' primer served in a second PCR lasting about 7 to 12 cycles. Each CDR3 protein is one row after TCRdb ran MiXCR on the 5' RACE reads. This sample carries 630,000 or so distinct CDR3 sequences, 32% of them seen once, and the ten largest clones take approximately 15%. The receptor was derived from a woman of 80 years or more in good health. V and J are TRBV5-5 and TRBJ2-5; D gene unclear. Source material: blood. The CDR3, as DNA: TGTGCCAGCAGCTCTAGTAGTTCTGAGCAGTACTTC. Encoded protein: CASSSSSSEQYF.